The 3 T cell receptor beta chains below were found in one sample sequenced in a study of cytomegalovirus exposure and HLA in healthy donors. Using immunoSEQ multiplex PCR, the repertoire was profiled, and TCRdb retains in-frame clones only, with some absent. This repertoire shows approximately 300,000 clones, roughly 85% found once; its top ten account for more than 0.8%. Sequenced input: PBMCs. The receptor set was obtained from a woman between 18 and 29 years old in good health and CMV-seronegative.

This sequence joins TRBV7-2 and TRBJ2-7; TRBD2 aligns across 10 bases. There are 15 residues in the CDR3. Germline CDR1 and CDR2: SGHTA and FQGNSA. V shed 1 base, J shed 4 bases, and the junction held 4 bases outside the gene matches. CDR3: CASSLVLAGRYEQYF. Here the CDR3 DNA reads TGTGCCAGCAGCTTAGTACTAGCGGGAAGGTACGAGCAGTACTTC. Full variable domain (missing parts from reference TRBV7-2 and TRBJ2-7): GAGVSQSPSNKVTEKGKDVELRCDPISGHTALYWYRQSLGQGLEFLIYFQGNSAPDKSGLPSDRFSAERTGGSVSTLTIQRTQQEDSAVYLCASSLVLAGRYEQYFGPGTRLTVT.

This sequence joins TRBV11-2 and TRBJ2-4, with unresolved D. The ends were cut back, 0 bases at V and 0 bases at J, with 9 bases in the middle. The CDR3 spans 16 residues. Looked up from germline, CDR1 is SGHAT and CDR2 is FQNNGV. The CDR3 coding sequence is TGTGCCAGCAGCTTAGACCCTCAGATAGCCAAAAACATTCAGTACTTC. Translated, it gives CASSLDPQIAKNIQYF.

The chain joins TRBV7-3 to TRBJ2-1, with 9 bases fitting TRBD1. The ends lost 5 bases at V and 4 bases at J; junction bases unmatched: 9. The CDR3 has 16 amino acids. Germline values: CDR1 SGHTA, CDR2 FQGTGA. The DNA of the CDR3 is TGTGCCAGCAGCCCCGCCGGGACAGGGATTTACAATGAGCAGTTCTTC. This codes for CASSPAGTGIYNEQFF.